This T cell receptor (beta chain) comes out of a study of cytomegalovirus exposure and HLA in healthy donors. The study, taken as a whole, reports: It was reported in a later analysis that an Asian-associated ancestry cluster showed fewer N-insertions than the roughly 670-donor mean.

This clone showed up just a few times. Its antigen is still unknown. Germline V gene sequence: CDR1 MGHDK, CDR2 SYGVNS. V shed 4 bases, J shed 0 bases, and the junction held 5 bases outside the gene matches. This CDR3 comprises 15 residues. It was with 60 Vbeta and 13 Jbeta primers that the PCR ran. Assay: immunoSEQ multiplex PCR; the TCRdb copy retains only in-frame clones and omits some. The repertoire consists of 100,000 to 150,000 clones, with about two thirds occurring once and the leading ten covering about 7.8%. V usage is TRBV25-1 and J usage is TRBJ2-7, with 8 bases fitting TRBD2. The receptor comes from a woman aged 40 to 50 in good health and CMV-seropositive. Sequencing was carried out using PBMCs. The CDR3 loop reads CASSGLAGDSYEQYF. DNA for the CDR3: TGTGCCAGCAGTGGGCTAGCGGGTGACTCCTACGAGCAGTACTTC.